This T cell receptor beta chain was sequenced for a study of T cell responses to AZD1222 COVID-19 vaccine. Findings and limits, study-wide: Just six AZD1222 recipients tested seropositive at baseline.

About this clone: The antigen remains unidentified.

CDR3 length equals 16 residues. V lost 2 bases, J lost 3 bases, and 14 bases lay in between. Germline-derived CDR1 and CDR2 are SEHNR and FQNEAQ (reference sequence). Sequencing was performed with immunoSEQ multiplex PCR; in TCRdb, only in-frame clones are kept and a portion is missing. The table records 150,000 to 180,000 clones, around 85% of them present only once. This TCR was sampled from an adult in good health. Specimen: peripheral blood, collected on day 0 of MenACWY control vaccination. The gene calls are TRBV7-9 and TRBJ1-5; possible D gene TRBD1, 5 bases. This chain's CDR3 is CASSLITGGDNQPQHF. CDR3 coding DNA: TGTGCCAGCAGCTTAATCACGGGGGGAGACAATCAGCCCCAGCATTTT.